The 24 T cell receptor beta chains reported below all come from one sample, sequenced in a study of beta chain features in type 1 diabetes. Reverse transcription of all isolated RNA meant that expressed TCRB transcripts were sequenced. This table comes from immunoSEQ multiplex PCR, and its TCRdb copy is limited to in-frame clones, with some not included. The data hold some 400,000 clones, with over 12% observed a single time. Sequencing was carried out using naive CD4+ T cells from blood. The receptors come from a young woman in good health.

The rearrangement joins TRBV5-1 to TRBJ2-2, with 8 bases that match TRBD2. After removal of 0 bases from V and 6 bases from J, the junction contained 4 bases not matched to a gene. The CDR3 length is 15 residues. Germline assignment: CDR1 SGHRS and CDR2 YFSETQ. This CDR3 is CASSLVSGRAGELFF. CDR3 bases: TGCGCCAGCAGCTTGGTGTCCGGGAGGGCCGGGGAGCTGTTTTTT.

The table lists this clone with a few counts. The genes are TRBV20-1 and TRBJ2-1; TRBD2 might be the D (6 bases). The length of the CDR3 is 11 residues. Per the germline V gene, CDR1 is DFQATT and CDR2 is SNEGSKA (reference sequence). CDR3 amino acids: CSGTFSIWQFF. CDR3 sequence (DNA): TGCAGCGGGACTTTCTCGATTTGGCAGTTCTTC.

This clone has a handful of counts. The V call is TRBV15, the J call TRBJ2-1; D unclear. The germline gives CDR1 LNHNV, CDR2 YYDKDF (reference sequence). V dropped 7 bases and J dropped 4 bases, with 5 bases sitting between them. CDR3 length: 11 residues. The CDR3 protein is CATTLYNEQFF. CDR3 nucleotide sequence: TGTGCCACCACATTGTACAATGAGCAGTTCTTC.

This clone was seen only a few times. This rearrangement joins TRBV29-1 to TRBJ2-1; 10 nucleotides align to TRBD2. V lost 5 bases, J lost 5 bases, and 9 bases stayed unmatched. CDR1 is SQVTM, CDR2 ANQGSEA, per germline. The length of the CDR3 is 15 residues. CDR3 coding DNA: TGCAGCGTTTCTCCTCGACTAGCGGGCAACAATGAGCAGTTCTTC. Protein product: CSVSPRLAGNNEQFF.

There are a few counts of this clone. CDR3 in DNA: TGTGCCAGCAGTGAATATCAGGACTTTCTAAATACGCAGTATTTT. This sequence encodes CASSEYQDFLNTQYF. V gene TRBV25-1 combines with J gene TRBJ2-3, with D possibly matching TRBD2 (5 bases). Between the trimmed V and J ends, which lost 0 bases and 7 bases, there was a span of 14 bases. The length of the CDR3 is 15 residues. The germline CDR1 and CDR2 sequences are MGHDK and SYGVNS.

The J gene is TRBJ1-1, the V gene TRBV28; 9 positions match TRBD1. Trimming cost V 7 bases and J 5 bases; bases outside gene matches: 8. CDR3 length: 14 residues. Germline-derived CDR1 and CDR2 are MDHEN and SYDVKM. In DNA form, the CDR3 reads TGTGCCAGCAAAGGACAGGGGTCGGTTACTGAAGCTTTCTTT. It codes for CASKGQGSVTEAFF.

The chain couples TRBV7-2 to TRBJ1-1; D uncertain. The CDR3 sequence is 13 residues long. The germline V gene encodes CDR1 SGHTA and CDR2 FQGNSA. Trimming took off 5 bases at V and 8 bases at J, with 15 bases between the two ends. CDR3 nucleotides: TGTGCCAGCAGCCTACAATTGCGGGCAGAAGCTTTCTTT. This sequence encodes CASSLQLRAEAFF.

There are a few counts of this clone. The DNA of the CDR3 is TGTGCCAGCTCTCTCCGGCAAGGGGCAGGGGATCAGCCCCAGCATTTT. Encoded protein: CASSLRQGAGDQPQHF. The gene calls are TRBV18 and TRBJ1-5; perhaps TRBD1 as D (6 bases). This CDR3 comprises 16 residues. Germline V gene sequence: CDR1 KGHSH, CDR2 LQKENI. V lost 6 bases to trimming and J lost 5 bases, with 20 bases between them. The complete variable domain, with remaining parts taken from reference TRBV18 and TRBJ1-5, reads NAGVMQNPRHLVRRRGQEARLRCSPMKGHSHVYWYRQLPEEGLKFMVYLQKENIIDESGMPKERFSAEFPKEGPSILRIQQVVRGDSAAYFCASSLRQGAGDQPQHFGDGTRLSIL.

The chain uses TRBV23-1 and TRBJ1-1; unclear D gene. TRBV23-1 is labeled an ORF, and its function is uncertain. V was trimmed by 6 bases and J by 5 bases, leaving 10 bases between them. The CDR3 has 12 residues. CDR3: CASRGGRTEAFF. The CDR3 DNA is TGCGCCAGCAGAGGAGGGCGGACTGAAGCTTTCTTT.

This clone showed up just a few times. This chain connects TRBV30 to TRBJ2-7, with TRBD1 identical over 9 bases. The ends lost 7 bases at V and 6 bases at J; junction bases unmatched: 10. In germline, CDR1 is GTSNPN, CDR2 SVGIG (reference sequence). CDR3 length: 13 amino acids. This CDR3 reads CASSTGGKAEQYF. In DNA form, the CDR3 reads TGTGCCTCTTCGACAGGGGGAAAGGCCGAGCAGTACTTC.

There are a few counts of this clone. The rearrangement links TRBV29-1 to TRBJ2-7; 10 positions match TRBD2. CDR3 length: 13 amino acids. Per the germline V gene, CDR1 is SQVTM and CDR2 is ANQGSEA. Germline trimming cut 4 bases from V and 3 bases from J; bases unmatched to any gene: 3. The CDR3 here is CSVGWTSGYEQYF. CDR3 coding DNA: TGCAGCGTTGGGTGGACTAGCGGCTACGAGCAGTACTTC.

A few counts support this clone. The CDR3 sequence: CALGDSGAGKETQYF. Here the CDR3 DNA reads TGTGCTCTCGGGGACTCAGGAGCAGGAAAAGAGACCCAGTACTTC. The V call is TRBV28, the J call TRBJ2-5; TRBD2 might be the D (6 bases). CDR3 length equals 15 residues. CDR1 is MDHEN and CDR2 is SYDVKM in the germline V gene. Drawing the rest from reference TRBV28 and TRBJ2-5, the complete variable domain is DVKVTQSSRYLVKRTGEKVFLECVQDMDHENMFWYRQDPGLGLRLIYFSYDVKMKEKGDIPEGYSVSREKKERFSLILESASTNQTSMYLCALGDSGAGKETQYFGPGTRLLVL.

The V call is TRBV18, the J call TRBJ1-2, with D possibly matching TRBD1 (6 bases). V shed 2 bases and J shed 8 bases, with 9 bases lying between them. Germline CDR1 and CDR2: KGHSH and LQKENI. The length of the CDR3 is 12 residues. The CDR3 loop reads CASSPAQGGYTF. The DNA of the CDR3 is TGTGCCAGCTCACCAGCGCAGGGGGGCTACACCTTC.

This clone was observed a few times. The rearrangement uses TRBV7-2 and TRBJ2-3; 11 bases map to TRBD1. Germline assignment: CDR1 SGHTA and CDR2 FQGNSA. The V gene end was trimmed by 6 bases and the J gene end by 6 bases; junction bases not matched to a gene: 5. This CDR3 contains 14 residues. The CDR3 DNA is TGTGCCAGCAGGACCGGGACAGGGGGGGATACGCAGTATTTT. Its translation: CASRTGTGGDTQYF.

This clone was detected a few times. The chain links TRBV5-1 to TRBJ2-6, with D perhaps matching TRBD1 (6 bases). Trimming stripped 4 bases from V and 0 bases from J, with 14 bases between. Per germline, CDR1 SGHRS and CDR2 YFSETQ. CDR3 length equals 17 residues. CDR3 amino acids: CASSIDRPPSGANVLTF. CDR3 nucleotides: TGCGCCAGCAGCATCGACAGGCCCCCCTCTGGGGCCAACGTCCTGACTTTC.

The J gene is TRBJ2-1, the V gene TRBV30, with no clear D. CDR1 and CDR2 (germline): GTSNPN, SVGIG (reference sequence). Trimming removed 3 bases at V and 9 bases at J, with 9 bases between. The CDR3 covers 11 residues. CDR3 sequence (DNA): TGTGCCTGGAGGCGGTTGTTTGAGCAGTTCTTC. Protein: CAWRRLFEQFF.

This chain connects TRBV30 to TRBJ2-3; D is possibly TRBD2 (5 bases). Germline CDR1 GTSNPN, CDR2 SVGIG (reference sequence). V was trimmed by 2 bases and J by 0 bases, leaving 9 bases between them. The CDR3 consists of 14 residues. The CDR3 DNA sequence: TGTGCCTGGAGTACGGGCGGGAGCACAGATACGCAGTATTTT. Amino acid sequence: CAWSTGGSTDTQYF.

This chain uses TRBV15 with TRBJ2-7; maybe TRBD1 (6 bases). The V end was cut by 1 base, the J end by 3 bases, with 10 bases between. Germline CDR1 reads LNHNV; CDR2 reads YYDKDF (reference sequence). The CDR3 totals 14 residues. CDR3 loop: CATSRGTDNYEQYF. As DNA, the CDR3 is TGTGCCACCAGCAGAGGGACAGACAACTACGAGCAGTACTTC.

CDR3 bases: TGTGCCAGCAGCTTAGTGTTTGGGACTAGGGATGTCTACGAGCAGTACTTC. Its protein is CASSLVFGTRDVYEQYF. V gene TRBV7-9 combines with J gene TRBJ2-7, with 8 bases aligning to TRBD2. Per germline, CDR1 SEHNR and CDR2 FQNEAQ (reference sequence). The J segment lost 3 bases and the V segment lost 1 base, leaving 11 bases of the junction unmatched. The CDR3 has 17 amino acids.

This clone was seen more than once but under ten times. This sequence joins TRBV6-9 and TRBJ1-5; D is possibly TRBD1 (6 bases). This CDR3 has 14 residues. Deletions cut 9 bases from V and 5 bases from J, with 17 bases between. Per the germline V gene, CDR1 is MNHGY and CDR2 is SVAAGI. For the CDR3, the DNA is TGTGCCAGGCATAAGACGACAGGCCATCAGCCCCAGCATTTT. As protein: CARHKTTGHQPQHF.

A few counts support this clone. This sequence joins TRBV28 and TRBJ2-5, with D maybe TRBD1 (7 bases). Trimming shortened V by 3 bases and J by 5 bases, and 19 bases separated the two germline ends. The CDR3 sequence is 16 residues long. The germline CDR1 and CDR2 sequences are MDHEN and SYDVKM. This CDR3 reads CASSFRRGPGGETQYF. CDR3 sequence (DNA): TGTGCCAGCAGTTTTCGGAGGGGGCCAGGTGGGGAGACCCAGTACTTC.

This rearrangement joins TRBV27 to TRBJ2-3; 8 bases align to TRBD2. Germline V CDR1 and CDR2: MNHEY, SMNVEV (reference sequence). With 5 bases clipped from V and 1 base from J, the junction kept 8 bases outside the gene matches. The CDR3 runs 16 residues. CDR3 bases: TGTGCCAGCAGTCCAATAGCGGGATACCGCACAGATACGCAGTATTTT. It specifies CASSPIAGYRTDTQYF.

This chain joins TRBV27 and TRBJ2-1; 7 bases map to TRBD2. Germline V gene lookup returns CDR1 MNHEY and CDR2 SMNVEV (reference sequence). The CDR3 has 14 residues. V dropped 2 bases and J dropped 7; count of bases not matched to a gene: 5. The DNA of the CDR3 is TGTGCCAGCAGTTTAGCGGGAGATCGGAATGAGCAGTTCTTC. Protein sequence: CASSLAGDRNEQFF.

This rearrangement joins TRBV18 to TRBJ2-4; 7 bases map to TRBD1. Germline V gives CDR1 KGHSH, CDR2 LQKENI. This CDR3 is 16 amino acids long. With V trimmed by 2 bases and J by 0 bases, 4 bases remained unmatched. CDR3 amino acids: CASSPVAGGAKNIQYF. For the CDR3, the DNA is TGTGCCAGCTCACCAGTAGCAGGGGGAGCCAAAAACATTCAGTACTTC.